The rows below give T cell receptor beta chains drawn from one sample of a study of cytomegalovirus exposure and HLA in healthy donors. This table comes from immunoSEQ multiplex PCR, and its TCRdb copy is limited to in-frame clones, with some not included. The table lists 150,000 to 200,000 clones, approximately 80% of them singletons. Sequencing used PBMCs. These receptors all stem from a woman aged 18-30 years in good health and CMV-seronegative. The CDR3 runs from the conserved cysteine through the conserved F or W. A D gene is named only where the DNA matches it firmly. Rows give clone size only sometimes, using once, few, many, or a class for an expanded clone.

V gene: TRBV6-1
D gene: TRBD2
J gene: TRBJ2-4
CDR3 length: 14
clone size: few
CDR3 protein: CATRLAVAKNIQYF
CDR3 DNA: TGTGCCACACGACTAGCGGTAGCCAAAAACATTCAGTACTTC

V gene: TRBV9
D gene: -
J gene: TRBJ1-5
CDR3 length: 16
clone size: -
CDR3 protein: CASSVVGAGHNQPQHF
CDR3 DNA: TGTGCCAGCAGCGTAGTTGGAGCGGGGCACAATCAGCCCCAGCATTTT

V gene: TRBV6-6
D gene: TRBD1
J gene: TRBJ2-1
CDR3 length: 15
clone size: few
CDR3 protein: CASRGWDRDYNEQFF
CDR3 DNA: TGTGCCAGCAGGGGATGGGACAGGGACTACAATGAGCAGTTCTTC

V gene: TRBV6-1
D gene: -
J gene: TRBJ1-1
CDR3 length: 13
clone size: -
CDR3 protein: CASSEPMNTEAFF
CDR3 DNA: TGTGCCAGCAGTGAACCCATGAACACTGAAGCTTTCTTT

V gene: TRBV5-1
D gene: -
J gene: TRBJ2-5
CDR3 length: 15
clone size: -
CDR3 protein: CASSPRGTAQETQYF
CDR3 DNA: TGCGCCAGCAGCCCCAGGGGAACCGCCCAAGAGACCCAGTACTTC

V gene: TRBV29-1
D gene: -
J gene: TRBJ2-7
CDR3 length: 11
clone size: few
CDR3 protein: CSVRISYEQYF
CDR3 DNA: TGCAGCGTGCGAATCTCCTACGAGCAGTACTTC

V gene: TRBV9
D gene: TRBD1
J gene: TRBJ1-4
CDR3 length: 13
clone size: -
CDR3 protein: CASSTGDSEKLFF
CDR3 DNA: TGTGCCAGCAGCACGGGGGACAGTGAAAAACTGTTTTTT

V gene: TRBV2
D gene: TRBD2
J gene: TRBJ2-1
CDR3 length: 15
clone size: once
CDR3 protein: CASGPTSGYPNEQFF
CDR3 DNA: TGTGCCAGCGGACCGACTAGCGGGTACCCTAATGAGCAGTTCTTC

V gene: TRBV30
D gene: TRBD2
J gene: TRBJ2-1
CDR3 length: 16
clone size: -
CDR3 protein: CAWSRPSGSSYNEQFF
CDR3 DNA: TGTGCCTGGAGTCGCCCTAGCGGGAGTTCCTACAATGAGCAGTTCTTC

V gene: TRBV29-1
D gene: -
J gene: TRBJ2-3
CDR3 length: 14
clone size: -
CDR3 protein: CSVALEAQAGTQYF
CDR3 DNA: TGCAGCGTTGCGCTTGAGGCACAGGCCGGTACGCAGTATTTT

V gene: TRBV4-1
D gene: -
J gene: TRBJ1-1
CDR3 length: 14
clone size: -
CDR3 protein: CASSQRGSGPEAFF
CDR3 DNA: TGCGCCAGCAGCCAAAGGGGATCGGGTCCTGAAGCTTTCTTT

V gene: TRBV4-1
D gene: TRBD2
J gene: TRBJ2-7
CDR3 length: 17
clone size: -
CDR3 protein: CASSQDLLSGRAHEQYF
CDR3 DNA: TGCGCCAGCAGCCAAGACCTTCTTAGCGGGAGGGCCCACGAGCAGTACTTC

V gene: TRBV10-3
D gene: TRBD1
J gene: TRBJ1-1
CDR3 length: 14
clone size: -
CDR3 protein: CAISPGQGRTEAFF
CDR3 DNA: TGTGCCATCAGCCCGGGACAGGGTCGCACTGAAGCTTTCTTT